This T cell receptor (beta chain) was profiled in a study of vaccination effects on CD4 cells after COVID-19 (dated by TCRdb to the early 2020s). Context from the whole study: Post-vaccine samples across the study were collected a median of 72 days after the second dose, with a range of 14 to 241. In both COVID-19 convalescent patients and infection-naive vaccine recipients, the study compared SARS-CoV-2 spike-specific CD4+ TCR repertoires from before mRNA vaccination with those from after it. A total of roughly 9 COVID-19 convalescent patients and a handful of SARS-CoV-2-naive healthy vaccine recipients were included in the full study. Cultures from other donors in the study were sequenced using the Oncomine TCR Beta short-read assay on an Illumina iSeq 100. General study outcomes and caveats: Both infection-induced and vaccine-induced clones contracted markedly at late post-vaccination timepoints, which is consistent with waning T cell responses. Among healthy vaccine recipients, nearly all vaccine-induced clones were SARS-CoV-2 mono-reactive, and just 1 of 255 was cross-reactive with common cold coronaviruses. The study was limited by a small number of convalescent patients, and early post-infection timepoints were lacking.

The ViraFEST assay stimulated PBMC with viral peptide pools and then used TCR sequencing to identify antigen-specific CD4+ T cell clonotypes by expansion. After around 10 days of culture, CD4+ T cells were isolated with the EasySep CD4+ T cell isolation kit. Participants received two doses of either the BNT162b2 or the mRNA-1273 mRNA SARS-CoV-2 vaccine. Healthy vaccine recipients had no prior SARS-CoV-2 infection, confirmed by negative nucleocapsid antibodies before and after vaccination. Each well held around 1.9 million PBMC cultured in IMDM containing approximately 5% human AB serum, approximately 10 IU/ml IL-2 and gentamicin, along with roughly 10 ug/ml peptides. On days 3 and 7, half of the culture medium was replaced with fresh IL-2-containing medium. Unless noted otherwise, every peptide stimulation condition was grown in triplicate wells. Using Ficoll-Paque Plus gradient centrifugation, PBMC were separated from whole blood and then either used fresh or cryopreserved at -140C. The spike proteins of SARS-CoV-2 and of the common cold coronaviruses HCoV-NL63, HCoV-OC43 and HCoV-229E were spanned by overlapping peptide pools. Genomic DNA was extracted from cultured CD4+ T cells with the QIAamp micro DNA kit.

Library creation used the immunoSEQ multiplex PCR assay. DNA from the cultured and isolated CD4+ T cells underwent TCR beta CDR3 sequencing. As for how the authors treated the data: The analysis removed non-productive TCR sequences, trimmed reads to the CDR3 region, and retained only CDR3s that were 7 or more amino acids long. Antigen-specific clonotypes were identified with the MANAFEST web app by comparing expansion in peptide wells against reference cultures. For clones to be considered positive, expansion at FDR<0.05 versus reference and all other wells, an odds ratio above 5, and a frequency above 0.1% in two replicate wells were required. A clonotype was defined as cross-reactive if the clonotype was significantly expanded both in SARS-CoV-2 spike wells and in at least one common cold coronavirus spike condition. CDR3 similarity was assessed by Levenshtein distance with the stringdist R package, and unrooted trees were built with ape in R 3.6.1. TCRdb limited this immuneACCESS table to in-frame rearrangements with V and J called. A share of clones is missing; checked studies link under half to unresolved V genes, and the rest is unexplained. V and J calls and clone size are as listed in that table; D and trimming were resolved from the DNA. The sample records 30,000 to 45,000 clones, 70% to 85% of which are singletons. The ten most abundant clones make up approximately 2% of the sample.

This clone was seen a few times. Its specific antigen is unknown. Base qualities are not provided; no much larger clone lies one nucleotide away. The CDR3 sequence holds 14 residues, the cysteine and phenylalanine included. Only CDR3 DNA remains: 42 bases, in frame from the first base. Looking up the germline V gene yields CDR1 SNHLY and CDR2 FYNNEI. V ends up 7 bases short and J 1 base short, with an unmatched junction base count of 5. The origin of this receptor is a human donor who received a COVID-19 vaccine. Some clones in this sample may be carry-over from other donors' samples. The rearrangement joined TRBV2 to TRBJ1-2; 8 junctional bases match TRBD1. Sequenced here: CD4+ T cells from PBMCs cultured with HCoV-NL63 spike peptides, sampled after COVID-19 vaccination. This sample's cell subset or site label indicates: HCoV-NL63 spike overlapping peptide pool stimulation. CDR3 protein: CASTRTGLNYGYTF. The DNA sequence is as follows: TGTGCCAGCACCCGGACAGGGCTTAACTATGGCTACACCTTC.